This T cell receptor (beta chain) was retrieved from a study of spatial heterogeneity in lung cancer. The sample's time point: sample taken at primary tumor resection. Without sorting, whole RNA was sequenced from tumor, nontumor lung or frozen PBMC. Untreated early-stage non-small cell lung cancer patients, around 72 in total, were the donors. The library protocol tagged each TCR cDNA with a unique molecular identifier. TCRdb redid the calling of the 5' RACE reads with MiXCR, one entry per CDR3 protein. Among around 89,000 distinct CDR3 sequences listed, roughly 12% were seen once. V lost 4 bases to trimming and J lost 7 bases, with 18 bases between them. There are 15 residues in the CDR3. Germline V gene lookup returns CDR1 SGHTS and CDR2 YDEGEE.

This clonotype was obtained from a male donor with early-stage non-small cell lung cancer. The gene calls are TRBV5-8 and TRBJ1-5; D might be TRBD1 (5 bases). The material was PBMCs, obtained at surgery. The CDR3 region is CASSPELGVDQPQHF. The CDR3 DNA reads TGTGCCAGCAGCCCGGAGTTGGGGGTCGACCAGCCCCAGCATTTT. The entire variable domain, with the rest obtained from reference TRBV5-8 and TRBJ1-5, is as follows: EAGVTQSPTHLIKTRGQQATLRCSPISGHTSVYWYQQALGLGLQFLLWYDEGEERNRGNFPPRFSGRQFPNYSSELNVNALELEDSALYLCASSPELGVDQPQHFGDGTRLSIL.